The TCR beta chain described here comes from a study of PD-1 blockade in mismatch repair-deficient tumors. Study summary: Patients had 12 mismatch repair-deficient cancer types, all previously treated and progressing.

Data came from immunoSEQ multiplex PCR; TCRdb stores just in-frame clones and leaves some out. The sample carries about 63,000 clones, about nine tenths recorded once. From germline, CDR1 is SGHKS and CDR2 YYEKEE (reference sequence). The CDR3 has 15 residues. V was clipped by 4 bases and J by 3 bases; unmatched bases: 2. Sequences were derived from peripheral blood, sampled 52 weeks after starting pembrolizumab. The source is an adult with mismatch repair-deficient cancer. The chain carries TRBV5-5 and TRBJ2-1; 12 bases are a match to TRBD2. The CDR3: CASSGGLAGYNEQFF. The CDR3 DNA follows: TGTGCCAGCAGCGGGGGACTAGCGGGCTACAATGAGCAGTTCTTC.